The 7 T cell receptor beta chains given below trace back to one sample, sequenced in a study of PD-L1 blockade in urothelial cancer. Produced via immunoSEQ multiplex PCR; TCRdb's table is partial and in-frame only. Among 45,000 or so clones, about 81% were seen once, and the ten largest hold roughly 1.8%. Time point specified: pretreatment peripheral blood. The input for sequencing was PBMCs, taken around atezolizumab (anti-PD-L1) treatment. The receptors here all came from a man between 50 and 59 years old with urothelial cancer.

This clone is medium-sized (0.01 to 0.1%) in the sample. The rearrangement joins TRBV10-1 to TRBJ1-1; TRBD1 aligns across 11 bases. The CDR3 has 14 residues. The V gene's germline CDR1 is WNHNN and CDR2 SYGVQD (reference sequence). V gave up 2 bases and J gave up 10 bases; unmatched junction bases: 6. Here the CDR3 reads CASSETGQGDGAFF. The CDR3 DNA reads TGCGCCAGCAGTGAGACGGGACAGGGGGATGGAGCTTTCTTT.

The table lists this clone with a count of one. The chain uses TRBV5-5 and TRBJ2-7, with TRBD1 matching over 10 bases. V shed 5 bases, J shed 5 bases, and the junction held 10 bases outside the gene matches. The CDR3 totals 15 residues. Germline loops: CDR1 SGHKS, CDR2 YYEKEE (reference sequence). The CDR3 DNA follows: TGTGCCAGCAGTGGGAGACAGGGGGCTATCGACGAGCAGTACTTC. Protein sequence: CASSGRQGAIDEQYF.

The chain is built from TRBV5-4 and TRBJ2-3; 9 nucleotides match TRBD2. Germline assignment: CDR1 SGHNT and CDR2 YYREEE (reference sequence). J lost 2 bases, V lost 4 bases, and 5 bases had no gene match. The CDR3 loop spans 15 amino acids. The CDR3: CASSDAGGDTDTQYF. The CDR3 nucleotides are TGTGCCAGCAGCGACGCGGGGGGGGACACAGATACGCAGTATTTT. Looking up the rest from reference TRBV5-4 and TRBJ2-3 gives the full variable domain: ETGVTQSPTHLIKTRGQQVTLRCSSQSGHNTVSWYQQALGQGPQFIFQYYREEENGRGNFPPRFSGLQFPNYSSELNVNALELDDSALYLCASSDAGGDTDTQYFGPGTRLTVL.

In this sample, this clone turned up once. The V gene is TRBV5-5, the J gene TRBJ1-1, with D unresolved. The CDR3 sequence is 13 residues long. Trimming removed 2 bases from V and 4 bases from J, with 9 bases in between. Germline lookup yields CDR1 SGHKS and CDR2 YYEKEE (reference sequence). CDR3: CASSFSGLTEAFF. The DNA for the CDR3 is TGTGCCAGCAGCTTTTCTGGCCTCACTGAAGCTTTCTTT.

V usage is TRBV7-6 and J usage is TRBJ1-6; 9 bases line up with TRBD1. V was pared by 6 bases and J by 10 bases, with 4 bases of the junction left unmatched. The CDR3 sequence is 13 residues long. Per germline, CDR1 SGHVS and CDR2 FNYEAQ. The CDR3 is CASRGQGLSPLHF. DNA of the CDR3: TGTGCCAGCAGGGGACAGGGATTGTCACCCCTCCACTTT.

This clone has only one observation. The chain combines TRBV27 with TRBJ1-1; D perhaps matches TRBD1 (6 bases). V was cut by 4 bases and J by 8 bases, with 17 bases left in between. From germline, CDR1 is MNHEY and CDR2 SMNVEV (reference sequence). The CDR3 totals 14 residues. The CDR3 protein is CASSSPRTAPEAFF. The CDR3 DNA is TGTGCCAGCAGTTCCCCGCGGACAGCCCCAGAAGCTTTCTTT.

The chain uses TRBV15 and TRBJ2-4; D perhaps matches TRBD1 (5 bases). This CDR3 is built from 15 residues. Germline loops: CDR1 LNHNV, CDR2 YYDKDF (reference sequence). V was cut by 4 bases and J by 5 bases, with 15 bases left in between. The CDR3 DNA reads TGTGCCACCAGCAAAGGGCAGGGTGGCCAAAACATTCAGTACTTC. Encoded protein: CATSKGQGGQNIQYF.